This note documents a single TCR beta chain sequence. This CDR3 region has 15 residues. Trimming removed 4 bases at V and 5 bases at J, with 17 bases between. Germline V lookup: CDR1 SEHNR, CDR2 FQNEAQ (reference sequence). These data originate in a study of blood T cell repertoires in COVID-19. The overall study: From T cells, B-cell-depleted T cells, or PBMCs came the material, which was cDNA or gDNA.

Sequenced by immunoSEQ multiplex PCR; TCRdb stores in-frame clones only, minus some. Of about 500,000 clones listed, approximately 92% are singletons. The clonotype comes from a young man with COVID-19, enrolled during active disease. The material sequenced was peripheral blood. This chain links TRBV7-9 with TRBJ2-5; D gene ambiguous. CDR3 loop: CASSSSLDLLETQYF. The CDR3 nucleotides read TGTGCCAGCAGCTCATCCCTAGACCTTTTGGAGACCCAGTACTTC.